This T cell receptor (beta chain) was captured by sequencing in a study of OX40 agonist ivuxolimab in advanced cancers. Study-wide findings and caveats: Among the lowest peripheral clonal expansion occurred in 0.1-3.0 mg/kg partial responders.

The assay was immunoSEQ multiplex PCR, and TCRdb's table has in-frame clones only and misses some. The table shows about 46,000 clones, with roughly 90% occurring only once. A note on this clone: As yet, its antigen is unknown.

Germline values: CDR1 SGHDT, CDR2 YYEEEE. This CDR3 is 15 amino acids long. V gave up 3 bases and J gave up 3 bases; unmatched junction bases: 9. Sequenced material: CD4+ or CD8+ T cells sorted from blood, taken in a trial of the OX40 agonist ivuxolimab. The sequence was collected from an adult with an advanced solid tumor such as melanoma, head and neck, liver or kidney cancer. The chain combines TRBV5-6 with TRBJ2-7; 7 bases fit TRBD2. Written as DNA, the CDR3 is TGTGCCAGCAGCTCACCCGGACTAGAGGGCTACGAGCAGTACTTC. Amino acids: CASSSPGLEGYEQYF.